The present TCR beta chain was sequenced within a study of T cell responses to AZD1222 COVID-19 vaccine. The protocol was immunoSEQ multiplex PCR, while the TCRdb copy is restricted to in-frame clones and leaves out a portion. The sample holds about 110,000 clones, about nine tenths seen once. Regarding this clone: Its cognate antigen is unknown.

Study observations and caveats: None of the repertoires were sampled until the peak T cell response had passed. The study found Spike-specific TCR breadth and depth rose after two AZD1222 doses. CD4 TCRs covered the whole spike, strongest at regions 160-218 and 743-854. Only 6 or 7 people who got AZD1222 tested seropositive at baseline.

The TCR was taken from an adult in good health. Sequenced here: peripheral blood, sampled on day 0 of MenACWY control vaccination.

The CDR3 reads CASSITPGLGPLKYEQYF. The CDR3 DNA sequence: TGTGCCAGCAGTATCACGCCGGGCCTAGGGCCCCTAAAGTACGAGCAGTACTTC. This rearrangement joins TRBV27 to TRBJ2-7; D is ambiguous. This CDR3 region has 18 residues. V was cut by 5 bases and J by 4 bases, with 27 bases left in between. CDR1 MNHEY and CDR2 SMNVEV come from the germline V gene (reference sequence).